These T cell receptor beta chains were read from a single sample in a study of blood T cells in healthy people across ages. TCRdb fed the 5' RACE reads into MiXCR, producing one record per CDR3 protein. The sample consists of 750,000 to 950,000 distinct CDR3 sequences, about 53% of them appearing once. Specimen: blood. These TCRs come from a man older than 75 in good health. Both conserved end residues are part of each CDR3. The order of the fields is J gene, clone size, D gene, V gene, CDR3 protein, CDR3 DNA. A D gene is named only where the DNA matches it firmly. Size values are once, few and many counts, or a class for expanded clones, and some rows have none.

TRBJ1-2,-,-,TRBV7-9,CASSRSSGLFRYGYTF,TGTGCCAGCAGCCGCTCCTCAGGACTGTTTCGCTATGGCTACACCTTC
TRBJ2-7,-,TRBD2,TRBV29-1,CSVEAPLWREGAYEQYF,TGCAGCGTTGAGGCCCCTCTTTGGCGGGAGGGCGCTTACGAGCAGTACTTC
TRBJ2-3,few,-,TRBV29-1,CSVEELQVGRYAYF,TGCAGCGTTGAAGAACTCCAGGTTGGCCGATACGCGTATTTT
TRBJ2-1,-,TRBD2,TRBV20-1,CSAREAGLALGGEQFF,TGCAGTGCTAGAGAGGCGGGACTAGCACTAGGAGGGGAGCAGTTCTTC
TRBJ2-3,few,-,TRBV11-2,CASSLLRLHRYAYF,TGTGCCAGCAGCTTATTACGGCTGCACAGATACGCGTATTTT
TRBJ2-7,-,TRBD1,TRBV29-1,CSVAGTGSTYEQYF,TGCAGCGTTGCAGGGACAGGGTCGACCTACGAGCAGTACTTC
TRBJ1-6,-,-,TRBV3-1,CASSQLRGRSSPLHF,TGTGCCAGCAGCCAGCTCCGGGGTCGCAGTTCACCCCTCCACTTT
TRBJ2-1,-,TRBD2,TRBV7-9,CASSFREGPGEQFF,TGTGCCAGCAGCTTTCGGGAGGGCCCTGGAGAGCAGTTCTTC
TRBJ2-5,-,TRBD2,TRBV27,CASSVGAALAEETQYF,TGTGCCAGCAGTGTAGGGGCCGCACTAGCGGAAGAGACCCAGTACTTC
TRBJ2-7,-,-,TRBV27,CASSSFDRTYEQYF,TGTGCCAGCAGTTCGTTTGACCGAACCTACGAGCAGTACTTC
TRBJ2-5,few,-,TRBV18,CASSRGGGGETQYF,TGTGCCAGCTCACGTGGCGGAGGTGGAGAGACCCAGTACTTC
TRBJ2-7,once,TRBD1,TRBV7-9,CASSSRQGFVEQYF,TGTGCCAGCAGCTCCAGACAGGGTTTTGTCGAGCAGTACTTC
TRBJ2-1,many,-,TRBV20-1,CSGRVSSYNEQFF,TGCAGCGGGAGAGTCAGCTCCTACAATGAGCAGTTCTTC
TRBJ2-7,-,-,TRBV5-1,CASSSTDGTVREQYF,TGCGCCAGCAGCTCCACGGACGGAACGGTACGGGAGCAGTACTTC
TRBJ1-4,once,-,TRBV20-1,CSANGGGRDEKLFF,TGCAGTGCTAACGGTGGGGGGCGGGATGAAAAACTGTTTTTT
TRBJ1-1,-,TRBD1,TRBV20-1,CSAQMPGGTEAFF,TGCAGTGCTCAAATGCCAGGGGGCACTGAAGCTTTCTTT
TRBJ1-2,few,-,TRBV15,CATSGARQHYGYTF,TGTGCCACCAGCGGTGCAAGACAGCACTATGGCTACACCTTC
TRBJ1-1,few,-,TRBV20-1,CSARPGGVNTEAFF,TGCAGTGCTAGACCCGGGGGGGTGAACACTGAAGCTTTCTTT
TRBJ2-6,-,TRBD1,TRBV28,CANSYRGLGANVLTF,TGTGCCAACAGTTACAGGGGGTTGGGGGCCAACGTCCTGACTTTC
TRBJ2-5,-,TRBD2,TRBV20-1,CSARDRGTREEYF,TGCAGTGCTAGAGATCGTGGGACTAGGGAAGAGTACTTC
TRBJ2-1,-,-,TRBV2,CASRARWNEQFF,TGTGCCAGCAGGGCCCGGTGGAATGAGCAGTTCTTC
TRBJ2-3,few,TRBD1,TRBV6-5,CASSRETGGPDTQYF,TGTGCCAGCAGTCGAGAGACAGGGGGCCCAGATACGCAGTATTTT
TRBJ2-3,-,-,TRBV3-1,CASSPDWGVGTQYF,TGTGCCAGCAGCCCGGACTGGGGTGTAGGGACGCAGTATTTT
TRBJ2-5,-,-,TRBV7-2,CASSYRSSKEETQYF,TGTGCCAGCAGCTACCGGTCGTCAAAGGAGGAGACCCAGTACTTC
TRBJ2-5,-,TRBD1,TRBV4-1,CASSQTLTGGETQYF,TGCGCCAGCAGCCAGACCCTGACAGGGGGAGAGACCCAGTACTTC
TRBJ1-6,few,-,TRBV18,CASSPPQSSYNSPLHF,TGTGCCAGCTCACCACCGCAGAGCTCCTATAATTCACCCCTCCACTTT
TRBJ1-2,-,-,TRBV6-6,CASSRDGPLSWGYTF,TGTGCCAGCAGTAGGGACGGCCCGTTGTCTTGGGGCTACACCTTC
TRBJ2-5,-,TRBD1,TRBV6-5,CASSYLRGGSGPQETQYF,TGTGCCAGCAGTTATCTTCGAGGGGGCTCAGGGCCCCAAGAGACCCAGTACTTC
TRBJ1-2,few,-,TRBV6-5,CASISPGTHNYGYTF,TGTGCCAGCATTTCGCCCGGGACGCACAACTATGGCTACACCTTC
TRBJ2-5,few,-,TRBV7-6,CASSQNAGRGGETQYF,TGTGCCAGCAGCCAGAACGCTGGCAGGGGTGGAGAGACCCAGTACTTC
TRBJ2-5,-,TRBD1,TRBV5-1,CASSSIPGQGETQYF,TGCGCCAGCAGCTCGATACCAGGACAGGGAGAGACCCAGTACTTC
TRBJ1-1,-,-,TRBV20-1,CSARDPPNTEAFF,TGCAGTGCTAGAGACCCCCCGAACACTGAAGCTTTCTTT
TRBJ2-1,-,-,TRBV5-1,CASSLVGTQYNEQFF,TGCGCCAGCAGCTTGGTGGGAACTCAATACAATGAGCAGTTCTTC
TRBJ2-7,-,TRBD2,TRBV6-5,CASSSPSGSHNEQYF,TGTGCCAGCAGTTCCCCTAGCGGGAGTCACAACGAGCAGTACTTC
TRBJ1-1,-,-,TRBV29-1,CSVEGASAFF,TGCAGCGTTGAAGGGGCTTCGGCTTTCTTT
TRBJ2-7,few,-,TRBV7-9,CASSVRQFGAYEQYF,TGTGCCAGCAGCGTAAGACAATTTGGGGCATACGAGCAGTACTTC
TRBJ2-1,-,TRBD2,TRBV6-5,CASSYQGTSGSPSYNEQFF,TGTGCCAGCAGTTACCAGGGGACTAGCGGGAGCCCCTCTTACAATGAGCAGTTCTTC
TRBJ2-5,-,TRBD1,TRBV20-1,CSARRLTGAETQYF,TGCAGTGCTCGCCGACTAACAGGGGCAGAGACCCAGTACTTC
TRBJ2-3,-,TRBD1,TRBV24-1,CATSGTGDHRYAYF,TGTGCCACCAGTGGGACAGGGGATCACAGATACGCGTATTTT
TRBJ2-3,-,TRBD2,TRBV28,CASSLGGSARYAYF,TGTGCCAGCAGTTTGGGGGGGAGTGCAAGATACGCGTATTTT
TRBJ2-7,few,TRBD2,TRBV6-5,CASSYRTSSYEQYF,TGTGCCAGCAGTTACCGGACTAGTTCCTACGAGCAGTACTTC
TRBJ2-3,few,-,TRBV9,CASSPGPPDTQYF,TGTGCCAGCTCCCCGGGGCCCCCAGATACGCAGTATTTT
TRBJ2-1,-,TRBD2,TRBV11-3,CASSLVPRGSGTNEQFF,TGTGCCAGCAGCTTAGTACCCCGGGGTAGCGGGACGAATGAGCAGTTCTTC
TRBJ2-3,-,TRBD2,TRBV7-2,CASSFGRTRSDTQYF,TGTGCCAGCAGCTTCGGGAGGACTAGATCAGATACGCAGTATTTT
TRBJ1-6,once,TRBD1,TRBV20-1,CSARDLRRTGDNSPLHF,TGCAGTGCTAGAGACCTCCGTCGGACAGGAGATAATTCACCCCTCCACTTT
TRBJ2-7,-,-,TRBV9,CASSVSPGEAAIDEQYF,TGTGCCAGCAGCGTATCCCCGGGGGAGGCAGCGATTGACGAGCAGTACTTC
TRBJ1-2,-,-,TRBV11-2,CANSPRPVYGYTF,TGTGCCAACAGCCCTAGACCGGTCTATGGCTACACCTTC
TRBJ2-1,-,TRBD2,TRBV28,CARSLVGLAGLGEQFF,TGTGCCAGAAGTTTAGTTGGGCTAGCGGGACTCGGTGAGCAGTTCTTC
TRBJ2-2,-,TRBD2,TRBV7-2,CASSSGTSGSSYTGELFF,TGTGCCAGCAGCTCTGGGACTAGCGGGAGTTCGTACACCGGGGAGCTGTTTTTT
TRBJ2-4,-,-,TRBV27,CASSLSTNLAKNVQYF,TGTGCCAGCAGTTTATCGACAAATCTAGCCAAAAACGTTCAGTACTTC
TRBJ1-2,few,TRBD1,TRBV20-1,CSATTGSKGYTF,TGCAGTGCCACGACAGGGTCTAAAGGCTACACCTTC
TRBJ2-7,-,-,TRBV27,CASSLGGRQGTWFF,TGTGCCAGCAGTTTAGGGGGGAGGCAGGGTACATGGTTCTTC
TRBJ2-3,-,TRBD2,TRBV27,CASSYAGVTGSDTQYF,TGTGCCAGCAGTTATGCGGGAGTAACCGGCTCAGATACGCAGTATTTT